These 22 T cell receptor beta chains were all obtained from the same sample, sequenced in a study of OX40 agonist ivuxolimab in advanced cancers. TCRdb's copy holds only in-frame clones and misses some; the assay was immunoSEQ multiplex PCR. This table has under 65,000 clones, approximately 91% appearing once. The sample here was CD4+ or CD8+ T cells sorted from blood, taken in a trial of the OX40 agonist ivuxolimab. The source of these receptors is an adult with an advanced solid tumor such as melanoma, head and neck, liver or kidney cancer.

The chain recombines TRBV27 with TRBJ1-4; the D gene is possibly TRBD1 (6 bases). There are 14 residues in the CDR3. The V end lost 6 bases, the J end lost 7 bases, and 15 bases lay between the germline ends. Per the germline V gene, CDR1 is MNHEY and CDR2 is SMNVEV (reference sequence). The CDR3 spells CASSPGAGAEKLFF. DNA of the CDR3: TGTGCCAGCAGCCCAGGGGCAGGGGCTGAAAAACTGTTTTTT.

CDR3 region: CASSIATAREQYF. The CDR3, as DNA: TGTGCCAGTAGTATAGCGACAGCGAGGGAGCAGTACTTC. This chain joins TRBV19 and TRBJ2-7; a possible D gene is TRBD1 (5 bases). The CDR3 totals 13 residues. Per the germline V gene, CDR1 is LNHDA and CDR2 is SQIVND (reference sequence). The V and J ends lost 1 base and 7 bases respectively, with 11 bases between them.

This sequence joins TRBV9 and TRBJ1-2; the D is unclear. Germline values: CDR1 SGDLS, CDR2 YYNGEE. The CDR3 has 14 residues. The ends were cut back, 0 bases at V and 3 bases at J, with 9 bases in the middle. The CDR3 reads CASSVEESYYGYTF. In DNA, the CDR3 is TGTGCCAGCAGCGTAGAGGAGAGTTACTATGGCTACACCTTC.

The chain links TRBV2 to TRBJ1-5; no reliable D call. Germline CDR1 reads SNHLY; CDR2 reads FYNNEI. There are 15 residues in the CDR3. Trimming took off 2 bases at V and 0 bases at J, with 8 bases between the two ends. CDR3 in amino acids: CASSEWSDSNQPQHF. CDR3 coding DNA: TGTGCCAGCAGTGAATGGTCGGATAGCAATCAGCCCCAGCATTTT. Full variable domain (rest looked up from reference TRBV2 and TRBJ1-5): EPEVTQTPSHQVTQMGQEVILRCVPISNHLYFYWYRQILGQKVEFLVSFYNNEISEKSEIFDDQFSVERPDGSNFTLKIRSTKLEDSAMYFCASSEWSDSNQPQHFGDGTRLSIL.

The rearrangement links TRBV19 to TRBJ2-7; TRBD1 matches 11 bases. In germline, CDR1 is LNHDA, CDR2 SQIVND (reference sequence). The CDR3 sequence is 17 residues long. With V trimmed by 0 bases and J by 1 base, 5 bases remained unmatched. CDR3 bases: TGTGCCAGTAGTATAGACCCCGGGACAGGGGGGTCCTACGAGCAGTACTTC. Translation: CASSIDPGTGGSYEQYF.

The chain links TRBV10-3 to TRBJ1-4; D is undetermined. Trimming left V 2 bases short and J 4 bases short, with 8 bases between. The germline CDR1 and CDR2 sequences are ENHRY and SYGVKD. The CDR3 spans 14 residues. The CDR3 sequence: CAISEPGYNEKLFF. The DNA of the CDR3 is TGTGCCATCAGTGAGCCGGGATATAATGAAAAACTGTTTTTT.

The chain recombines TRBV7-6 with TRBJ2-3; D uncertain. The CDR3 extends over 13 amino acids. The V gene lost 4 bases and the J gene lost 6 bases, with 11 bases spanning the gap. Germline CDR1 SGHVS, CDR2 FNYEAQ. The CDR3 DNA reads as TGTGCCAGCAGCTACGGACCACCTGATACGCAGTATTTT. The encoded protein is CASSYGPPDTQYF.

The rearrangement joins TRBV6-4 to TRBJ2-6; perhaps TRBD1 as D (5 bases). CDR1 MRHNA and CDR2 SNTAGT come from the germline V gene. CDR3 size: 15 residues. Deletions cut 0 bases from V and 2 bases from J, with 5 bases between. The CDR3 DNA is TGTGCCAGCAGTGACTCGACAGCTGGGGCCAACGTCCTGACTTTC. This translates into CASSDSTAGANVLTF.

This chain links TRBV5-1 with TRBJ2-2, with TRBD2 identical over 7 bases. The CDR3 runs to 16 residues. Germline loops: CDR1 SGHRS, CDR2 YFSETQ. Trimming removed 4 bases from V and 5 bases from J; junction bases left unmatched: 11. The CDR3 DNA reads as TGCGCCAGCAGCCCGACTAGCTGGGGATGGACCGGGGAGCTGTTTTTT. Translation gives CASSPTSWGWTGELFF.

This clone was counted a single time. The J gene is TRBJ2-1, the V gene TRBV7-9; D is unclear. Trimming left V 5 bases short and J 4 bases short, with 12 bases between. The CDR3 is 14 amino acids. In germline, CDR1 is SEHNR, CDR2 FQNEAQ (reference sequence). As DNA, the CDR3 is TGTGCCAGCAGCGAGGATCCACCATACAATGAGCAGTTCTTC. Residues: CASSEDPPYNEQFF. The variable domain in full, completed from reference TRBV7-9 and TRBJ2-1, reads DTGVSQNPRHKITKRGQNVTFRCDPISEHNRLYWYRQTLGQGPEFLTYFQNEAQLEKSRLLSDRFSAERPKGSFSTLEIQRTEQGDSAMYLCASSEDPPYNEQFFGPGTRLTVL.

The chain joins TRBV7-9 to TRBJ2-1; D possibly matches TRBD1 or TRBD2 (5 bases each). V was trimmed by 7 bases and J by 4 bases, leaving 17 bases between them. This CDR3 spans 15 amino acids. Germline assignment: CDR1 SEHNR and CDR2 FQNEAQ (reference sequence). The CDR3 sequence: CASNQPGTPYNEQFF. CDR3 in DNA: TGTGCCAGCAACCAACCCGGGACCCCGTACAATGAGCAGTTCTTC.

The gene calls are TRBV14 and TRBJ1-3; no reliable D call. The CDR3 covers 16 residues. V lost 1 base to trimming and J lost 2 bases, with 12 bases between them. The V gene's germline CDR1 is SGHDN and CDR2 FVKESK. CDR3: CASSQVPASTGNTIYF. The CDR3 nucleotides read TGTGCCAGCAGCCAAGTGCCAGCTTCGACTGGAAACACCATATATTTT.

J is TRBJ2-1 and V is TRBV19; D unclear. V lost 7 bases, J lost 3 bases, and 16 bases lay in between. Germline-derived CDR1 and CDR2 are LNHDA and SQIVND (reference sequence). The CDR3 extends over 15 amino acids. In nucleotides, the CDR3 is TGTGCCAGTACCCATTGGGCGGATAGCTACAATGAGCAGTTCTTC. Amino acid sequence: CASTHWADSYNEQFF.

The chain recombines TRBV9 with TRBJ1-1; TRBD1 aligns across 8 bases. From germline, CDR1 is SGDLS and CDR2 YYNGEE. Trimming at V came to 4 bases and at J to 8 bases, leaving 7 bases not matched to a gene. The length of the CDR3 is 13 residues. Here the CDR3 DNA reads TGTGCCAGCAGCCTCCAGGGACAGGAGGAAGCTTTCTTT. It translates to CASSLQGQEEAFF.

The CDR3 DNA reads TGCGCCAGCAGCATGGGACAGGGGGCCGGAGAGACCCAGTACTTC. Its translation is CASSMGQGAGETQYF. The chain carries TRBV5-1 and TRBJ2-5; the match to TRBD1 covers 12 bases. Per germline, CDR1 SGHRS and CDR2 YFSETQ. The CDR3 is made up of 15 amino acids. With V trimmed by 4 bases and J by 4 bases, 5 bases remained unmatched.

The genes are TRBV9 and TRBJ1-3, with D perhaps matching TRBD1 (5 bases). Looked up from germline, CDR1 is SGDLS and CDR2 is YYNGEE. The CDR3 runs to 15 residues. The V gene lost 0 bases and the J gene lost 1 base, with 8 bases spanning the gap. The CDR3 region has the DNA TGTGCCAGCAGCGTAGATGGGGGGTCTGGAAACACCATATATTTT. Translation gives CASSVDGGSGNTIYF.

This rearrangement joins TRBV13 to TRBJ2-7; 10 bases line up with TRBD1. The CDR3 covers 15 residues. Germline CDR1 PRHDT, CDR2 FYEKMQ (reference sequence). The junction had 5 bases not matched to a gene; V was cut back by 3 bases and J by 3 bases. The CDR3 coding sequence is TGTGCCAGCAGCTTGACAGGGGGCTCTGGCTACGAGCAGTACTTC. It translates to CASSLTGGSGYEQYF.

This clone was seen a single time. The J gene is TRBJ2-5, the V gene TRBV5-1; 9 bases are shared with TRBD2. This CDR3 comprises 13 residues. The junction had 3 bases not matched to a gene; V was cut back by 4 bases and J by 5 bases. Germline V gene lookup returns CDR1 SGHRS and CDR2 YFSETQ. The CDR3 region has the DNA TGCGCCAGCAGCGCCAGCGGGGGGGAGACCCAGTACTTC. It encodes CASSASGGETQYF.

The J gene is TRBJ2-3, the V gene TRBV30; TRBD1 aligns across 8 bases. The CDR3 contains 14 residues. V was pared by 1 base and J by 0 bases, with 0 bases of the junction left unmatched. Germline CDR1 GTSNPN, CDR2 SVGIG (reference sequence). DNA of the CDR3: TGTGCCTGGAGTGGGACAGGGAGCACAGATACGCAGTATTTT. Translating gives CAWSGTGSTDTQYF. The variable domain in full, with the rest retrieved from reference TRBV30 and TRBJ2-3, is SQTIHQWPATLVQPVGSPLSLECTVEGTSNPNLYWYRQAAGRGLQLLFYSVGIGQISSEVPQNLSASRPQDRQFILSSKKLLLSDSGFYLCAWSGTGSTDTQYFGPGTRLTVL.

V is TRBV29-1 and J is TRBJ1-2; D might be TRBD1 (6 bases). Germline V gene lookup returns CDR1 SQVTM and CDR2 ANQGSEA. There are 14 residues in the CDR3. V lost 2 bases and J 1 base, leaving 11 bases between the germline ends. The CDR3 here is CSVEHRVFNYGYTF. The CDR3 DNA follows: TGCAGCGTTGAACACAGGGTATTTAACTATGGCTACACCTTC.

The chain links TRBV5-6 to TRBJ2-1, with D perhaps matching TRBD2 (6 bases). The length of the CDR3 is 14 residues. Trimming took 5 bases from V and 5 from J, leaving 14 bases between them. Germline V gene data show CDR1 as SGHDT and CDR2 as YYEEEE. This CDR3 is CASSGPGENNEQFF. CDR3 in DNA: TGTGCCAGCAGTGGACCGGGGGAGAACAATGAGCAGTTCTTC.

This clone was detected once. The rearrangement joins TRBV10-2 to TRBJ2-1; D is unclear. V was pared by 3 bases and J by 4 bases, with 4 bases between. This CDR3 has 12 amino acids. The V gene's germline CDR1 is WSHSY and CDR2 SAAADI. The CDR3 DNA reads TGCGCCAGCAGTGAAGATTACAATGAGCAGTTCTTC. Amino acid sequence: CASSEDYNEQFF.